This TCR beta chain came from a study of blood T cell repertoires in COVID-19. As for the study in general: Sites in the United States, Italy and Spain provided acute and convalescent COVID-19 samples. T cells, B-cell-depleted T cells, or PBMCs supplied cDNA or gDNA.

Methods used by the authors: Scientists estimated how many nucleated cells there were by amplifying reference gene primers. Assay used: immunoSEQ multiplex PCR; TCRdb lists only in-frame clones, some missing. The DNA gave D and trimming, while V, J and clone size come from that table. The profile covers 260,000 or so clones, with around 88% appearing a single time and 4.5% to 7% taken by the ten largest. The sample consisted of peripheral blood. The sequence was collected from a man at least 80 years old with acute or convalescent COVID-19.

CDR3 sequence reads: CSASFQGTLNTEAFF. The CDR3 coding sequence is TGCAGTGCTAGTTTCCAGGGGACCTTGAACACTGAAGCTTTCTTT. The chain recombines TRBV20-1 with TRBJ1-1; D is possibly TRBD1 (6 bases). Germline assignment: CDR1 DFQATT and CDR2 SNEGSKA (reference sequence). The CDR3 is 15 residues long. V lost 3 bases to trimming and J lost 0 bases, with 14 bases between them.